This entry is about one T cell receptor beta chain. The length of the CDR3 is 16 residues. Germline CDR1 and CDR2: SGHTA and FQGTGA. The V segment lost 4 bases and the J segment 1 base; nucleotides outside the gene matches: 5. The sample originates from a study of blood T cell repertoires in COVID-19. Repertoires were generated with immunoSEQ multiplex PCR, while TCRdb's copy carries only in-frame clones and drops some. The repertoire has roughly 80,000 clones, over 75% of them found once; the top ten carry approximately 12%. The V gene is TRBV7-3, the J gene TRBJ2-1, with 9 bases aligning to TRBD2. Sample: peripheral blood. This clonotype originated in a man older than 75 with acute or convalescent COVID-19. This CDR3 is CASSSLSGGSYNEQFF. CDR3 in DNA: TGTGCCAGCAGCTCTCTGAGCGGGGGGTCCTACAATGAGCAGTTCTTC. Using reference TRBV7-3 and TRBJ2-1 for the parts outside the CDR3, the full variable domain is GAGVSQTPSNKVTEKGKYVELRCDPISGHTALYWYRQSLGQGPEFLIYFQGTGAADDSGLPNDRFFAVRPEGSVSTLKIQRTERGDSAVYLCASSSLSGGSYNEQFFGPGTRLTVL.